Shown below are 19 T cell receptor beta chains from a single sample sequenced in a study of blood T cell repertoires in COVID-19. The data were produced by immunoSEQ multiplex PCR, yet TCRdb's version contains in-frame clones alone and is incomplete. The repertoire holds 55,000 to 70,000 clones, around 80% seen once, with 15% to 18% in the top ten. Material for sequencing was peripheral blood. These receptors all come from a man older than 75 with acute or convalescent COVID-19.

This clone was seen more than once but under ten times. This rearrangement joins TRBV6-4 to TRBJ2-7; 7 bases are a match to TRBD1. CDR1 is MRHNA, CDR2 SNTAGT, per germline. CDR3 length: 13 residues. With 9 bases clipped from V and 0 bases from J, the junction kept 5 bases outside the gene matches. The DNA of the CDR3 is TGTGCCAGGGGAAAGGGGGCCTCCTACGAGCAGTACTTC. Residues: CARGKGASYEQYF.

V gene TRBV7-2 combines with J gene TRBJ2-2; TRBD2 aligns across 7 bases. V trimming: 7 bases; J trimming: 3 bases; junction bases outside the gene matches: 5. The germline V gene encodes CDR1 SGHTA and CDR2 FQGNSA. The CDR3 runs 14 residues. This CDR3 reads CASKIAGDTGELFF. The CDR3 coding sequence is TGTGCCAGCAAAATAGCGGGTGACACCGGGGAGCTGTTTTTT.

J is TRBJ2-7 and V is TRBV7-9; tentatively, D is TRBD1 (6 bases). The CDR3 spans 12 residues. Germline CDR1 and CDR2: SEHNR and FQNEAQ (reference sequence). Trimming removed 4 bases at V and 13 bases at J, with 17 bases between. This CDR3 is CASSSIQGRFYF. The CDR3 DNA reads as TGTGCCAGCAGCTCTATTCAGGGGCGGTTTTACTTC.

The chain has TRBV19 and TRBJ1-5, with D unresolved. The CDR3 totals 15 residues. Trimming cost V 0 bases and J 4 bases, with 10 bases left between them. Germline loops: CDR1 LNHDA, CDR2 SQIVND (reference sequence). The CDR3 DNA follows: TGTGCCAGTAGTATAGATGGCGGGCCAAATCAGCCCCAGCATTTT. It yields the protein CASSIDGGPNQPQHF. The full variable domain, with the rest looked up from reference TRBV19 and TRBJ1-5, is DGGITQSPKYLFRKEGQNVTLSCEQNLNHDAMYWYRQDPGQGLRLIYYSQIVNDFQKGDIAEGYSVSREKKESFPLTVTSAQKNPTAFYLCASSIDGGPNQPQHFGDGTRLSIL.

This chain uses TRBV10-3 with TRBJ2-2, with D possibly matching TRBD2 (5 bases). This CDR3 is built from 17 residues. Per the germline V gene, CDR1 is ENHRY and CDR2 is SYGVKD. V was clipped by 6 bases and J by 2 bases, with 19 bases between them. The CDR3 region is CAISVGRGRANTGELFF. The CDR3 coding sequence is TGTGCCATCAGCGTGGGCCGGGGTAGGGCCAACACCGGGGAGCTGTTTTTT.

The rearrangement links TRBV3-1 (or the pseudogene TRBV3-2) to TRBJ2-7; D is possibly TRBD2 (6 bases). The germline V gene has CDR1 LGHDT and CDR2 YNNKEL (reference sequence). This CDR3 is built from 13 residues. Trimming took 0 bases from V and 10 from J, leaving 13 bases between them. CDR3 protein: CASSQDHSGLQYF. The CDR3 DNA reads as TGTGCCAGCAGCCAAGATCATAGCGGACTTCAGTACTTC.

The chain uses TRBV28 and TRBJ1-5; the match to TRBD1 covers 9 bases. CDR1 and CDR2 (germline): MDHEN, SYDVKM. The V gene end was trimmed by 5 bases and the J gene end by 3 bases; junction bases not matched to a gene: 11. This CDR3 region has 17 residues. The CDR3 bases are TGTGCCAGCAGTCCCCCCGGGACAGGGTCCCCCAATCAGCCCCAGCATTTT. It specifies CASSPPGTGSPNQPQHF.

The rearrangement links TRBV6-5 to TRBJ1-4, with D possibly being TRBD1 (6 bases). V was clipped by 2 bases and J by 10 bases, with 17 bases between them. The CDR3 runs to 15 residues. CDR1 is MNHEY, CDR2 SVGAGI, per germline. The CDR3 DNA reads TGTGCCAGCAGTTACGTCACAGGGATCGGTCGAAAACTGTTTTTT. Translation: CASSYVTGIGRKLFF.

The chain is built from TRBV10-3 and TRBJ1-1, with TRBD1 matching 7 bases. V lost 7 bases and J lost 3; bases outside the gene matches: 5. The CDR3 runs to 13 residues. The germline V gene encodes CDR1 ENHRY and CDR2 SYGVKD. The CDR3, as DNA: TGTGCCATCAACGACAGGGTTGACACTGAAGCTTTCTTT. Its translation is CAINDRVDTEAFF.

The CDR3 DNA reads as TGTGCCAGCAGTCGGACAGGGACAAACACTGAAGCTTTCTTT. This translates into CASSRTGTNTEAFF. The J gene is TRBJ1-1, the V gene TRBV6-2 or TRBV6-3; 8 nucleotides match TRBD1. Germline lookup yields CDR1 MNHEY and CDR2 SVGEGT. The CDR3 has 14 residues. V lost 5 bases and J lost 2; bases outside the gene matches: 4.

The rearrangement links TRBV6-1 to TRBJ1-1; D is ambiguous. The CDR3 consists of 14 residues. Per germline, CDR1 MNHNS and CDR2 SASEGT. Trimming left V 2 bases short and J 0 bases short, with 7 bases between. CDR3 DNA: TGTGCCAGCAGTGAATATGAGATGAACACTGAAGCTTTCTTT. This gives the protein CASSEYEMNTEAFF.

V usage is TRBV30 and J usage is TRBJ1-4; no firm D call. Trimming left V 1 base short and J 8 bases short, with 14 bases between. The germline V gene encodes CDR1 GTSNPN and CDR2 SVGIG (reference sequence). There are 14 residues in the CDR3. CDR3 residues: CAWSGGPPREKLFF. The CDR3 DNA sequence: TGTGCCTGGAGTGGCGGTCCGCCTAGGGAAAAACTGTTTTTT.

The rearrangement links TRBV7-2 to TRBJ1-1, with D perhaps TRBD1 (5 bases). V was clipped by 5 bases and J by 5 bases, with 18 bases between them. The CDR3 sequence is 15 residues long. CDR1 is SGHTA, CDR2 FQGNSA, per germline. CDR3 in DNA: TGTGCCAGCAGCAAGGACATCGCCTTTTCGACTGAAGCTTTCTTT. Protein sequence: CASSKDIAFSTEAFF.

The CDR3 loop is CASSVGQNYEQYF. The CDR3 DNA reads TGTGCCAGCAGCGTAGGACAAAACTACGAGCAGTACTTC. The chain uses TRBV9 and TRBJ2-7; D uncertain. The V gene lost 0 bases and the J gene lost 3 bases, with 7 bases spanning the gap. Germline values: CDR1 SGDLS, CDR2 YYNGEE. The length of the CDR3 is 13 residues.

The chain couples TRBV18 to TRBJ1-3, with D maybe TRBD1 (6 bases). Trimming removed 0 bases at V and 0 bases at J, with 9 bases between. Germline values: CDR1 KGHSH, CDR2 LQKENI. The CDR3 totals 16 residues. The CDR3 loop is CASSPPNRVSGNTIYF. The CDR3 DNA is TGTGCCAGCTCACCACCGAACAGGGTCTCTGGAAACACCATATATTTT.

This clone was detected only once. The chain employs TRBV12-5 and TRBJ1-1; D might be TRBD1 (6 bases). Between the trimmed V and J ends, which lost 6 bases and 3 bases, there was a span of 8 bases. This CDR3 is 12 amino acids long. Germline V gives CDR1 LGHNT, CDR2 FRNRAP. CDR3 residues: CASGDSYTEAFF. CDR3 nucleotides: TGTGCTAGTGGGGACAGCTACACTGAAGCTTTCTTT. The full variable domain, its missing parts supplied by reference TRBV12-5 and TRBJ1-1, is DARVTQTPRHKVTEMGQEVTMRCQPILGHNTVFWYRQTMMQGLELLAYFRNRAPLDDSGMPKDRFSAEMPDATLATLKIQPSEPRDSAVYFCASGDSYTEAFFGQGTRLTVV.

The chain recombines TRBV19 with TRBJ1-3; no definite D call. CDR3 size: 14 residues. V was clipped by 6 bases and J by 1 base, with 10 bases between them. Germline CDR1 and CDR2: LNHDA and SQIVND (reference sequence). The DNA of the CDR3 is TGTGCCAGTAGCCCAGACTTTTCTGGAAACACCATATATTTT. Amino acid sequence: CASSPDFSGNTIYF. The whole variable domain, filled in from reference TRBV19 and TRBJ1-3, reads DGGITQSPKYLFRKEGQNVTLSCEQNLNHDAMYWYRQDPGQGLRLIYYSQIVNDFQKGDIAEGYSVSREKKESFPLTVTSAQKNPTAFYLCASSPDFSGNTIYFGEGSWLTVV.

The chain uses TRBV28 and TRBJ2-5; 10 positions match TRBD1. The length of the CDR3 is 17 residues. Germline lookup yields CDR1 MDHEN and CDR2 SYDVKM. J lost 9 bases, V lost 2 bases, and 15 bases had no gene match. The CDR3 here is CASSLPGGQGFLGAQYF. The CDR3 DNA is TGTGCCAGCAGTTTACCGGGGGGACAGGGGTTCCTTGGGGCCCAGTACTTC.

This chain links TRBV7-8 with TRBJ1-1; 8 nucleotides align to TRBD1. Germline CDR1 is SGHVS and CDR2 is FQNEAQ. The CDR3 extends over 12 amino acids. Unmatched junction bases numbered 5, after V lost 3 bases and J lost 11 bases. CDR3 protein: CASSLDRDRAFF. For the CDR3, the DNA is TGTGCCAGCAGCTTGGACAGGGATCGGGCTTTCTTT.